Sequencing of this T cell receptor (beta chain) was carried out in a study of blood T cells in healthy people across ages. With a J-beta primer mix and a sample-barcoded 5' primer, a second PCR ran 7 to 11 cycles. Per-sample output comprised a minimum of 2.5 million paired-end reads containing CDR3. MiXCR, run by TCRdb on the 5' RACE reads, gives a single entry per CDR3 protein. The repertoire holds hundreds of thousands of distinct CDR3 sequences, with about 34% as singletons. CDR1 is DFQATT and CDR2 is SNEGSKA in the germline V gene (reference sequence). V dropped 1 base and J dropped 1 base, with 10 bases sitting between them. The CDR3 spans 14 residues. This clonotype showed up many times. The target antigen is unknown. Study-level findings and limits: Estimated diversity that came from one million T cells was considered an underestimate.

This TCR was sampled from a woman older than 75 in good health. The chain is built from TRBV20-1 and TRBJ1-2; D ambiguous. Sequenced input: blood. CDR3 in DNA: TGCAGTGCTAGAGGGATCAATTATAACTATGGCTACACCTTC. Protein sequence: CSARGINYNYGYTF.